These 9 T cell receptor beta chains were sequenced from one sample in a study of blood T cell repertoires in COVID-19 (dated by TCRdb to 2020 to 2022). Library method: the immunoSEQ multiplex PCR assay. The immuneACCESS repertoire file appears here via TCRdb, limited to in-frame rearrangements. These files lack a portion of the clones; in checked studies, under half of the deficit traces to unresolved V genes, and the cause of the others is not known. The sample table lists about 270,000 clones, 85% to 90% of them with a count of one. 2.4% of the sample goes to the ten largest clones. The sample comprised PBMCs or T cells enriched from blood (not recorded which). The receptors come from a woman aged 18-30 years who had recovered from COVID-19.

V usage is TRBV4-1 and J usage is TRBJ2-1; 11 bases line up with TRBD2. V lost 0 bases to trimming and J lost 9 bases; unmatched junction nucleotides: 19. Germline lookup yields CDR1 MGHRA and CDR2 YSYEKL. There are 20 residues in the CDR3. The CDR3 region has the DNA TGCGCCAGCAGCCAAGAGACTAGCGGGGAGGGTTTCCGATACAATACTGAGCAGTTCTTC. Amino acids: CASSQETSGEGFRYNTEQFF.

The chain joins TRBV13 to TRBJ2-3, with a possible D match to TRBD1 (6 bases). This CDR3 has 15 residues. The V gene lost 5 bases and the J gene lost 2 bases, with 14 bases spanning the gap. Germline V CDR1 and CDR2: PRHDT, FYEKMQ (reference sequence). The CDR3 coding sequence is TGTGCCAGCAGCCTCCCCCGGGACAACACAGATACGCAGTATTTT. This codes for CASSLPRDNTDTQYF.

The chain joins TRBV25-1 to TRBJ1-2; the D gene is possibly TRBD1 (5 bases). Germline V gene lookup returns CDR1 MGHDK and CDR2 SYGVNS. This CDR3 is built from 13 residues. Trimming left V 1 base short and J 6 bases short, with 9 bases between. CDR3 amino acids: CASSEFGRDGYTF. The CDR3 DNA reads as TGTGCCAGCAGTGAATTCGGCAGGGATGGCTACACCTTC.

The rearrangement joins TRBV9 to TRBJ2-2, with 13 bases lining up with TRBD2. The CDR3 sequence is 16 residues long. Germline-derived CDR1 and CDR2 are SGDLS and YYNGEE. V shed 4 bases and J 3 bases; nucleotides not matched to a gene: 3. The chain's CDR3 is CASSPTSGGDTGELFF. The CDR3 region has the DNA TGTGCCAGCAGCCCAACTAGCGGGGGGGACACCGGGGAGCTGTTTTTT.

The rearrangement links TRBV28 to TRBJ2-3, with TRBD2 identical over 9 bases. The CDR3 consists of 18 residues. With 6 bases clipped from V and 2 bases from J, the junction kept 15 bases outside the gene matches. Germline-derived CDR1 and CDR2 are MDHEN and SYDVKM. Written as DNA, the CDR3 is TGTGCCAGCAGCCAAAATACCAGGCGGGGGGGCTACACAGATACGCAGTATTTT. Residues: CASSQNTRRGGYTDTQYF. Supplemented by reference TRBV28 and TRBJ2-3, the full variable domain reads DVKVTQSSRYLVKRTGEKVFLECVQDMDHENMFWYRQDPGLGLRLIYFSYDVKMKEKGDIPEGYSVSREKKERFSLILESASTNQTSMYLCASSQNTRRGGYTDTQYFGPGTRLTVL.

This sequence joins TRBV21-1 and TRBJ1-2; the table calls TRBD1, which could not be checked here. TRBV21-1 is a known pseudogene. The CDR3 consists of 15 residues. The DNA for the CDR3 is TGTGCCAGCAGCAAAGTACAGGGGGCCCACTATGGCTACACCTTC. Translating gives CASSKVQGAHYGYTF.

The chain is built from TRBV7-8 and TRBJ1-2; D is undetermined. CDR3 length: 14 residues. The germline gives CDR1 SGHVS, CDR2 FQNEAQ. Trimming shortened V by 5 bases and J by 9 bases, and 19 bases separated the two germline ends. In nucleotides, the CDR3 is TGTGCCAGCAGCCGGAGGGCCGGAATCGATAGCTACACCTTC. It yields the protein CASSRRAGIDSYTF.

The genes are TRBV12-3 or TRBV12-4 and TRBJ1-6, with no clear D. The V end lost 2 bases, the J end lost 6 bases, and 5 bases lay between the germline ends. This CDR3 has 13 amino acids. DNA of the CDR3: TGTGCCAGCAGTTTATACGGTAATTCACCCCTCCACTTT. Translation: CASSLYGNSPLHF.

V and J are TRBV9 and TRBJ2-1; 14 bases are shared with TRBD2. Germline V CDR1 and CDR2: SGDLS, YYNGEE. The CDR3 totals 15 residues. The trim removed 3 bases at V and 6 bases at J, leaving 2 bases unmatched. CDR3 DNA: TGTGCCAGCAGCGGGACTAGCGGGGGGACCAATGAGCAGTTCTTC. It is translated as CASSGTSGGTNEQFF.